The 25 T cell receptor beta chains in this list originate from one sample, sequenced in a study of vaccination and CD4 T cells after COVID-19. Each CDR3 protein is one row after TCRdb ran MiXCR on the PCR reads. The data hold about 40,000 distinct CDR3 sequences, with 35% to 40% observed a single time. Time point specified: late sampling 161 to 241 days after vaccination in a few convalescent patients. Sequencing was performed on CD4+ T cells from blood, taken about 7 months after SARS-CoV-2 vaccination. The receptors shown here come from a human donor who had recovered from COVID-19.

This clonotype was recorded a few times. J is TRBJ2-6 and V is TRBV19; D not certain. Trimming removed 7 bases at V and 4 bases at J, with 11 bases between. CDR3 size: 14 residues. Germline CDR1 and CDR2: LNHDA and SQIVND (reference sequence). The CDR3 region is CASMGLAGANVLTF. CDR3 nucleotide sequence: TGTGCCAGTATGGGTCTGGCCGGGGCCAACGTCCTGACTTTC.

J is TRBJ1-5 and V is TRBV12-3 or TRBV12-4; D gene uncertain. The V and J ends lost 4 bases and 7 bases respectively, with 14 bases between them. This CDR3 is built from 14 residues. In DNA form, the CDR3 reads TGTGCCAGCAGTTACTCGGGGTCTGGGCAGCCCCAGCATTTT. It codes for CASSYSGSGQPQHF.

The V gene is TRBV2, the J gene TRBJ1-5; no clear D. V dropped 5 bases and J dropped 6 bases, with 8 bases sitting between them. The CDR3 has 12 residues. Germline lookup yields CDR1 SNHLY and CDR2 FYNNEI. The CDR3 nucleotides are TGTGCCAGCAGTCCCCGGGGTCAGCCCCAGCATTTT. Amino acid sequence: CASSPRGQPQHF.

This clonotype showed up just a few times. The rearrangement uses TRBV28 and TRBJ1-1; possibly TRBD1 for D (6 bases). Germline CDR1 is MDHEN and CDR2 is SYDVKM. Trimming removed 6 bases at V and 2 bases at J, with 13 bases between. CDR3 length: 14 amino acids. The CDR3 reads CASRRGGANTEAFF. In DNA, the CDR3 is TGTGCCAGCAGGAGAGGGGGGGCAAACACTGAAGCTTTCTTT.

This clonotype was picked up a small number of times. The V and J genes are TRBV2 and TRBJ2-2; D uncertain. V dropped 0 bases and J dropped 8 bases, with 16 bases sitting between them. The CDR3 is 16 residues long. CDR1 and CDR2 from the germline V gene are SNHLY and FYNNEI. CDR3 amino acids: CASSEAYFGNPGELFF. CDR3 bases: TGTGCCAGCAGTGAAGCCTACTTTGGGAACCCTGGGGAGCTGTTTTTT. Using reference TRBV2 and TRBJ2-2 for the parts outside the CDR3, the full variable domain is EPEVTQTPSHQVTQMGQEVILRCVPISNHLYFYWYRQILGQKVEFLVSFYNNEISEKSEIFDDQFSVERPDGSNFTLKIRSTKLEDSAMYFCASSEAYFGNPGELFFGEGSRLTVL.

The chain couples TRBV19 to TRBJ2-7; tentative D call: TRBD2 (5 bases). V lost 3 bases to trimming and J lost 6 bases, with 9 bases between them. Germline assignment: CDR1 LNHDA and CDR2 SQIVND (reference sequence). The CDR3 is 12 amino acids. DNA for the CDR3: TGTGCCAGTAGTATTAACGAGGGCGAGCAGTACTTC. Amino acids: CASSINEGEQYF.

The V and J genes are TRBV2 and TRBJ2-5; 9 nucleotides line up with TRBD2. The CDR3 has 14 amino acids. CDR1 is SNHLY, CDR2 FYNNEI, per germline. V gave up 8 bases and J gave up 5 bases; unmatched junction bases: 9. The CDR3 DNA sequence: TGTGCCAGCGGGCGGGAGGGCCGGTCGGAGACCCAGTACTTC. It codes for CASGREGRSETQYF. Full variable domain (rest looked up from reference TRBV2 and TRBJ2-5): EPEVTQTPSHQVTQMGQEVILRCVPISNHLYFYWYRQILGQKVEFLVSFYNNEISEKSEIFDDQFSVERPDGSNFTLKIRSTKLEDSAMYFCASGREGRSETQYFGPGTRLLVL.

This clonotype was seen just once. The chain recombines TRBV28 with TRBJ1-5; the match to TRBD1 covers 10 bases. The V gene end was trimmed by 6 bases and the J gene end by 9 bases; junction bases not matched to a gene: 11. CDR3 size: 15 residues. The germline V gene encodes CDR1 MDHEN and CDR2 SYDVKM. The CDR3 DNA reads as TGTGCCAGCAGCCATGGACAGGGGGAATTGCGGCCCCAGCATTTT. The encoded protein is CASSHGQGELRPQHF.

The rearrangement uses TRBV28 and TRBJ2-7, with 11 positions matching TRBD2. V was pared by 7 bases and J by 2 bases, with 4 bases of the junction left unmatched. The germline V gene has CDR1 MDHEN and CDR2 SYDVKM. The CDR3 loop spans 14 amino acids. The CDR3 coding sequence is TGTGCCAGCAACCAGGGACTAGCGGCCTACGAGCAGTACTTC. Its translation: CASNQGLAAYEQYF.

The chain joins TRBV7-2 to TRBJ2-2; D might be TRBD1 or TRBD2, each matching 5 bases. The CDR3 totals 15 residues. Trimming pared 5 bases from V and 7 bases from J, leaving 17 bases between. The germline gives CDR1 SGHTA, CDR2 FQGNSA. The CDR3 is CASSPIRDGNGELFF. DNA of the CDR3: TGTGCCAGCAGCCCAATCCGGGACGGCAACGGGGAGCTGTTTTTT.

The CDR3 nucleotides read TGCGCCAGCAGCTTGACCGGCCCCTACGAGCAGTACTTC. It translates to CASSLTGPYEQYF. The chain employs TRBV5-1 and TRBJ2-7; D ambiguous. Germline-derived CDR1 and CDR2 are SGHRS and YFSETQ. Deletions cut 1 base from V and 2 bases from J, with 7 bases between. The CDR3 is made up of 13 amino acids. Supplemented by reference TRBV5-1 and TRBJ2-7, the full variable domain reads KAGVTQTPRYLIKTRGQQVTLSCSPISGHRSVSWYQQTPGQGLQFLFEYFSETQRNKGNFPGRFSGRQFSNSRSEMNVSTLELGDSALYLCASSLTGPYEQYFGPGTRLTVT.

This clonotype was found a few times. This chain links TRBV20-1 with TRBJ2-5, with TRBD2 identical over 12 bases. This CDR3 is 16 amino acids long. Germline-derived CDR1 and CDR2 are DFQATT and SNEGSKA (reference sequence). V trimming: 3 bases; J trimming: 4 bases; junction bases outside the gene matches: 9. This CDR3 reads CSASPLAGGPRETQYF. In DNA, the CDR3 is TGCAGTGCTAGTCCCCTAGCGGGAGGGCCGCGAGAGACCCAGTACTTC.

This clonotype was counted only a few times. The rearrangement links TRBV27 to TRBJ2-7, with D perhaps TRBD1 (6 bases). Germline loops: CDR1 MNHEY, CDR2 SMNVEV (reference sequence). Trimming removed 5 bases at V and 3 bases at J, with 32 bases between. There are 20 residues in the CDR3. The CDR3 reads CASSLFPPPSIQGTYYEQYF. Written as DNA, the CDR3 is TGTGCCAGCAGTCTATTTCCACCACCCAGCATACAGGGAACCTACTACGAGCAGTACTTC.

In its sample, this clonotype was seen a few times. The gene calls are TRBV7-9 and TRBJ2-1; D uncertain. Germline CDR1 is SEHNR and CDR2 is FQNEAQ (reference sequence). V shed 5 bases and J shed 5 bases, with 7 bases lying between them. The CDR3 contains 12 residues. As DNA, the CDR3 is TGTGCCAGCAGCCTAGTGAACAATGAGCAGTTCTTC. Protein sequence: CASSLVNNEQFF.

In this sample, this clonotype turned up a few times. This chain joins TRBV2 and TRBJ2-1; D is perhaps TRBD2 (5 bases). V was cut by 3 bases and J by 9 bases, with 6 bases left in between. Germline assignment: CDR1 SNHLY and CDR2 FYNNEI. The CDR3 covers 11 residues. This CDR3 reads CASSDRGEQFF. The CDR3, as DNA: TGTGCCAGCAGTGACCGGGGTGAGCAGTTCTTC.

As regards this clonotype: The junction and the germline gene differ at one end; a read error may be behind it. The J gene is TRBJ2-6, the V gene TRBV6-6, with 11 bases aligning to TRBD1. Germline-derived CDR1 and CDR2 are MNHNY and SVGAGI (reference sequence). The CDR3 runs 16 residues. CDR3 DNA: TGTGCCAGCAGTTGGACAGGGGGCTCTGAGGCCAACGTCCTGACTTTC. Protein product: CASSWTGGSEANVLTF.

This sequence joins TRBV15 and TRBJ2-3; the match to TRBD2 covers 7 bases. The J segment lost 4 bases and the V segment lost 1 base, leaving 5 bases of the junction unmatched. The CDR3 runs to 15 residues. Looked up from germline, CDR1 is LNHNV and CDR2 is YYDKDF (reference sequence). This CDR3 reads CATSRGAGAPDTQYF. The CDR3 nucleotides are TGTGCCACCAGCAGAGGGGCGGGAGCGCCAGATACGCAGTATTTT.

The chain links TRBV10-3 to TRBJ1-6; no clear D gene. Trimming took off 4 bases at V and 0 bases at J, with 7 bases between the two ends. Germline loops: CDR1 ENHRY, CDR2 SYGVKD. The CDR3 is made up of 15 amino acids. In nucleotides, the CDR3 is TGTGCCATCAGTGGGGCTGGCTCCTATAATTCACCCCTCCACTTT. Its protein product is CAISGAGSYNSPLHF.

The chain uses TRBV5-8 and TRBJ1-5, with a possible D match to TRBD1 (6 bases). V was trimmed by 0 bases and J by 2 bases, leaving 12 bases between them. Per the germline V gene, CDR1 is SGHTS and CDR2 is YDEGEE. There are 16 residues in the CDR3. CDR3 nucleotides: TGTGCCAGCAGCTTGGGAGGCAGGGGCGGCAATCAGCCCCAGCATTTT. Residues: CASSLGGRGGNQPQHF.

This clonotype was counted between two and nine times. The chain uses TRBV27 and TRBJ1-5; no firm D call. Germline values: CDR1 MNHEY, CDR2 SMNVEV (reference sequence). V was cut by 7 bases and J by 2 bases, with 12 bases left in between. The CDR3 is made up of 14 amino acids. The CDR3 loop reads CASMIVIGNQPQHF. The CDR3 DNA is TGTGCCAGCATGATAGTAATCGGCAATCAGCCCCAGCATTTT.

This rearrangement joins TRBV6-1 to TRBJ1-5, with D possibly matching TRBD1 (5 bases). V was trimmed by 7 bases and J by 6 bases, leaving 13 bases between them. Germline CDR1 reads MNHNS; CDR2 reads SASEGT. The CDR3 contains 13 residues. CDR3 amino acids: CASMVGGGQPQHF. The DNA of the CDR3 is TGTGCCAGCATGGTGGGGGGGGGTCAGCCCCAGCATTTT.

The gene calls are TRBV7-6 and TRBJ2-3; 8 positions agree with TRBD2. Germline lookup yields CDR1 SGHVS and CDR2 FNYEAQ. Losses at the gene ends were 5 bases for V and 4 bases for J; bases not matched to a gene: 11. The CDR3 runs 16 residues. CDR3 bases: TGTGCCAGCAGCGCAGGAGCGGGAGCGGCCCCAGATACGCAGTATTTT. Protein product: CASSAGAGAAPDTQYF.

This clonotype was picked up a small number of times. The CDR3 DNA is TGTGCCAGCAGCTTGGGGACAGGGGAGACCCAGTACTTC. It translates to CASSLGTGETQYF. The chain recombines TRBV7-7 with TRBJ2-5, with TRBD1 matching 9 bases. The germline CDR1 and CDR2 sequences are SSHAT and FNYEAQ (reference sequence). Losses at the gene ends were 3 bases for V and 5 bases for J; bases not matched to a gene: 1. The CDR3 has 13 residues.

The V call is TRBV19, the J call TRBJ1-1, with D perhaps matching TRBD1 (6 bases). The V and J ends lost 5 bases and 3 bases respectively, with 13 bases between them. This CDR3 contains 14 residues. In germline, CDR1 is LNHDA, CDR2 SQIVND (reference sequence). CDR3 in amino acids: CASSPTGYDTEAFF. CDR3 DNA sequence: TGTGCCAGTAGTCCCACAGGGTACGACACTGAAGCTTTCTTT. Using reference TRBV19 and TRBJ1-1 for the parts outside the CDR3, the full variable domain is DGGITQSPKYLFRKEGQNVTLSCEQNLNHDAMYWYRQDPGQGLRLIYYSQIVNDFQKGDIAEGYSVSREKKESFPLTVTSAQKNPTAFYLCASSPTGYDTEAFFGQGTRLTVV.

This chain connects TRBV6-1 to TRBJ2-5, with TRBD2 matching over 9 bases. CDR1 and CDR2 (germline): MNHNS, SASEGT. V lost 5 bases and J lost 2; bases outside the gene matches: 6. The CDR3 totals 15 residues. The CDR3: CASSPRTSAQETQYF. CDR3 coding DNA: TGTGCCAGCAGTCCCCGGACTAGCGCACAAGAGACCCAGTACTTC.